Only a few counts were recorded for the clone carrying this T cell receptor beta chain. What it binds is not known. The data are from a study of vaccination and CD4 T cells after COVID-19. Study background: Once diagnosed, patients had post-COVID samples drawn a median roughly 100 days later (range 35 to 161).

Described treatment: approximately 9-day PBMC culture with coronavirus spike peptide pools or control peptides (ViraFEST assay). Fresh IL-2 medium was used to replace half of the medium on days 3 and 7. Scientists ran DNA taken from cultured CD4+ T cells through the Oncomine TCR Beta short-read assay for sequencing. TCRdb re-analysed the PCR reads in MiXCR, keeping a single row per CDR3 protein. The table includes about 23,000 distinct CDR3 sequences, about 54% detected once. There are 14 residues in the CDR3. V lost 6 bases and J 10 bases, leaving 21 bases between the germline ends. From germline, CDR1 is MNHEY and CDR2 SMNVEV (reference sequence).

The receptor's source is a human donor who had recovered from COVID-19. The chain has TRBV27 and TRBJ1-1; D is uncertain. Sequencing was done on a sample of CD4+ T cells from blood, cultured in vitro. CDR3 protein: CASSDIADGSRAFF. The CDR3 DNA reads TGTGCCAGCAGCGATATTGCGGACGGGTCGAGAGCTTTCTTT.